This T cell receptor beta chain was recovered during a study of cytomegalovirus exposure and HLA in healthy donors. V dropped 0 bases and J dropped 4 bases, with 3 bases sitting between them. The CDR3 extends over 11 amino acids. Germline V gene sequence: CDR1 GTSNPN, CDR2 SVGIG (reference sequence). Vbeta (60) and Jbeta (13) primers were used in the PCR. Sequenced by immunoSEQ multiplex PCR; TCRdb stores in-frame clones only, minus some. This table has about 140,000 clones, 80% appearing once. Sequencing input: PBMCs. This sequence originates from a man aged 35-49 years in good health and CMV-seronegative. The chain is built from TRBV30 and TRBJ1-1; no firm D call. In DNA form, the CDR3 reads TGTGCCTGGAGTGTTCTCACTGAAGCTTTCTTT. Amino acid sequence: CAWSVLTEAFF.